This T cell receptor (beta chain) was sequenced for a study of blood T cell repertoires in COVID-19. The wider study: T cells, B-cell-depleted T cells, or PBMCs provided the cDNA or gDNA that served as material.

CDR1 MRHNA and CDR2 SNTAGT come from the germline V gene. V lost 4 bases to trimming and J lost 0 bases, with 13 bases between them. This CDR3 comprises 17 residues. This study enrolled people aged about 18 to 95 from under 25 US geographic areas. TCRdb's table, derived via immunoSEQ multiplex PCR, lists solely in-frame clones and lacks some. The sample has around 250,000 clones, approximately 83% seen once. The gene calls are TRBV6-4 and TRBJ1-6; D is ambiguous. The receptor comes from a woman aged 50 to 60 who had recovered from COVID-19. Sequencing was carried out using PBMCs or T cells enriched from blood (not recorded which). Written as DNA, the CDR3 is TGTGCCAGCAGTGCGAGTCCAGGCTTCTCCTATAATTCACCCCTCCACTTT. It encodes CASSASPGFSYNSPLHF.